The 29 T cell receptor beta chains below all came from one sample that was sequenced in a study of CD8 T cells in Susac syndrome (dated by TCRdb to the late 2010s). Receptor libraries were prepared by the immunoSEQ multiplex PCR assay. RNA was extracted with the RNeasy kit and 0.5 to 1 ug was reverse transcribed using random hexamers. In TCRdb, the public reads were trimmed at Q25 with fastp and aligned with MiXCR, with productive beta chains retained. Each entry merges the rows of one CDR3 protein and shows their most common DNA and genes. This sample holds about 130,000 distinct CDR3 sequences; under 95% were observed only once. The ten largest account for about 0.23% of the sample. Material: CD8+ T cells from PBMCs. The receptors shown here come from a human donor with multiple sclerosis.

The genes are TRBV12-3 or TRBV12-4 and TRBJ1-2; TRBD1 might be the D (6 bases). The V end was cut by 4 bases, the J end by 8 bases, with 17 bases between. The CDR3 is 14 residues long. The CDR3 DNA sequence: TGTGCCAGCAGTTCCACAGGGAGTCTCCGAGGCTACACCTTC. Amino acids: CASSSTGSLRGYTF.

The rearrangement uses TRBV3-1 and TRBJ1-1; D gene ambiguous. The CDR3 has 13 amino acids. Between the trimmed V and J ends, which lost 4 bases and 11 bases, there was a span of 17 bases. Germline CDR1 is LGHDT and CDR2 is YNNKEL (reference sequence). The CDR3 sequence: CASSRTGKLGAFF. As DNA, the CDR3 is TGTGCCAGCAGCCGGACCGGGAAACTTGGGGCTTTCTTT.

This chain joins TRBV3-1 and TRBJ2-2; 10 bases align to TRBD2. J gave up 5 bases and V 0 bases, and 6 bases lay outside the gene matches. Germline V gives CDR1 LGHDT, CDR2 YNNKEL (reference sequence). The CDR3 sequence is 17 residues long. The CDR3 here is CASSQDLELAGTGELFF. The DNA for the CDR3 is TGTGCCAGCAGCCAAGATCTTGAACTAGCGGGAACCGGGGAGCTGTTTTTT.

This chain joins TRBV11-2 and TRBJ2-7, with D tentatively TRBD2 (6 bases). Trimming took 1 base from V and 7 from J, leaving 23 bases between them. The CDR3 is 17 residues long. Germline V gene lookup returns CDR1 SGHAT and CDR2 FQNNGV. In DNA, the CDR3 is TGTGCCAGCAGCTTAGGGGCCGGGTTGATAGCGGCGTGGGAGCAGTACTTC. It specifies CASSLGAGLIAAWEQYF.

This clonotype was observed once. Germline is not matched at one junction end, which may reflect a read error. This chain uses TRBV24-1 with TRBJ1-1, with a weak D call TRBD1 (5 bases). CDR1 and CDR2 from the germline V gene are KGHDR and SFDVKD. This CDR3 has 13 residues. In DNA form, the CDR3 reads TGTGCCACCGATGAGGGGTCGGGGACTGAAGCTCTCTTT. It specifies CATDEGSGTEALF.

This clonotype has a single count. This chain connects TRBV20-1 to TRBJ2-1; 7 nucleotides line up with TRBD2. Germline CDR1 reads DFQATT; CDR2 reads SNEGSKA (reference sequence). V lost 2 bases and J lost 11; bases outside the gene matches: 12. The CDR3 has 14 amino acids. The CDR3: CSARTTNQSGKQFF. CDR3 nucleotide sequence: TGCAGTGCTAGAACCACGAACCAAAGCGGGAAGCAGTTCTTC.

This chain uses TRBV2 with TRBJ2-3, with TRBD1 as a possible D gene (5 bases). V lost 0 bases and J lost 0, with 13 bases in between. CDR1 and CDR2 from the germline V gene are SNHLY and FYNNEI. The CDR3 covers 17 residues. This CDR3 reads CASSEAETVRSTDTQYF. In DNA, the CDR3 is TGTGCCAGCAGTGAAGCGGAGACAGTCCGGAGCACAGATACGCAGTATTTT.

J is TRBJ2-7 and V is TRBV29-1; D is possibly TRBD1 (5 bases). Germline CDR1 and CDR2: SQVTM and ANQGSEA. CDR3 size: 11 residues. Trimming shortened V by 6 bases and J by 2 bases, and 8 bases separated the two germline ends. CDR3 protein: CSVTVTYEQYF. The DNA for the CDR3 is TGCAGCGTGACAGTAACCTACGAGCAGTACTTC.

J is TRBJ2-3 and V is TRBV11-1; D not certain. This CDR3 spans 14 amino acids. CDR1 is SGHAT and CDR2 is FQDESV in the germline V gene (reference sequence). Trimming removed 10 bases at V and 2 bases at J, with 16 bases between. This CDR3 is CATGDGDHTDTQYF. CDR3 in DNA: TGTGCCACCGGCGATGGAGACCACACAGATACGCAGTATTTT. The full variable domain, completed using reference TRBV11-1 and TRBJ2-3, is EAEVAQSPRYKITEKSQAVAFWCDPISGHATLYWYRQILGQGPELLVQFQDESVVDDSQLPKDRFSAERLKGVDSTLKIQPAELGDSAMYLCATGDGDHTDTQYFGPGTRLTVL.

V usage is TRBV7-9 and J usage is TRBJ2-7, with TRBD2 matching over 7 bases. This CDR3 contains 14 residues. The germline V gene encodes CDR1 SEHNR and CDR2 FQNEAQ (reference sequence). The junction had 5 bases not matched to a gene; V was cut back by 1 base and J by 5 bases. DNA of the CDR3: TGTGCCAGCAGCTTAGGGGAGGGGAACCACGAGCAGTACTTC. Protein: CASSLGEGNHEQYF.

The chain recombines TRBV7-8 with TRBJ1-5; D remains unclear. The CDR3 runs 13 residues. Germline V gene data show CDR1 as SGHVS and CDR2 as FQNEAQ. Trimming stripped 3 bases from V and 5 bases from J, with 8 bases between. The CDR3 loop is CASSLEPDQPQHF. DNA for the CDR3: TGTGCCAGCAGCTTGGAACCGGATCAGCCCCAGCATTTT.

The V call is TRBV5-8, the J call TRBJ2-1; no firm D call. Germline loops: CDR1 SGHTS, CDR2 YDEGEE. Trimming pared 7 bases from V and 0 bases from J, leaving 20 bases between. The CDR3 spans 17 residues. The DNA for the CDR3 is TGTGCCAGCCGTTTCCCGTCTGGGGTGGCCTCCTACAATGAGCAGTTCTTC. Its translation: CASRFPSGVASYNEQFF.

This clonotype turned up a few times. This chain uses TRBV29-1 with TRBJ2-7, with D perhaps matching TRBD1 (5 bases). V lost 0 bases, J lost 3 bases, and 9 bases lay in between. This CDR3 contains 13 residues. Germline CDR1 and CDR2: SQVTM and ANQGSEA. The CDR3 protein is CSVEDRDGYEQYF. For the CDR3, the DNA is TGCAGCGTTGAAGACAGGGATGGCTACGAGCAGTACTTC.

The DNA for the CDR3 is TGTGCCAGCAAAACTAGCGGGAGCTGGGAGCAGTTCTTC. This codes for CASKTSGSWEQFF. This chain uses TRBV6-6 with TRBJ2-1, with 11 bases lining up with TRBD2. V lost 7 bases, J lost 10 bases, and 6 bases stayed unmatched. There are 13 residues in the CDR3. CDR1 is MNHNY, CDR2 SVGAGI, per germline (reference sequence).

The gene calls are TRBV4-2 and TRBJ2-1; D is unclear. The CDR3 length is 12 residues. CDR1 LGHNA and CDR2 YNFKEQ come from the germline V gene. The germline V and J ends were trimmed by 1 base and 9 bases, with 7 bases remaining between them. The CDR3 bases are TGTGCCAGCAGCCAAGTCGGTGGTGAGCAGTTCTTC. It is translated as CASSQVGGEQFF.

The J gene is TRBJ2-1, the V gene TRBV30, with 8 bases fitting TRBD2. Losses at the gene ends were 0 bases for V and 8 bases for J; bases not matched to a gene: 9. CDR1 and CDR2 (germline): GTSNPN, SVGIG (reference sequence). The CDR3 is made up of 15 amino acids. The CDR3 DNA reads as TGTGCCTGGAGTGTTGGGACTAGGTCAGATGATGAGCAGTTCTTC. Its translation: CAWSVGTRSDDEQFF. The variable domain in full, with the rest retrieved from reference TRBV30 and TRBJ2-1, is SQTIHQWPATLVQPVGSPLSLECTVEGTSNPNLYWYRQAAGRGLQLLFYSVGIGQISSEVPQNLSASRPQDRQFILSSKKLLLSDSGFYLCAWSVGTRSDDEQFFGPGTRLTVL.

This clonotype was seen a single time. The chain combines TRBV19 with TRBJ2-1; the match to TRBD2 covers 10 bases. The CDR3 extends over 17 amino acids. The ends lost 3 bases at V and 1 base at J; junction bases unmatched: 6. The germline CDR1 and CDR2 sequences are LNHDA and SQIVND (reference sequence). The chain's CDR3 is CASSIASGSGSYNEQFF. CDR3 in DNA: TGTGCCAGTAGTATCGCTAGCGGGAGTGGTTCCTACAATGAGCAGTTCTTC. The whole variable domain, filled in from reference TRBV19 and TRBJ2-1, reads DGGITQSPKYLFRKEGQNVTLSCEQNLNHDAMYWYRQDPGQGLRLIYYSQIVNDFQKGDIAEGYSVSREKKESFPLTVTSAQKNPTAFYLCASSIASGSGSYNEQFFGPGTRLTVL.

The chain links TRBV7-9 to TRBJ2-3, with 15 positions matching TRBD2. There are 16 residues in the CDR3. Germline trimming cut 5 bases from V and 4 bases from J; bases unmatched to any gene: 4. Germline V gene lookup returns CDR1 SEHNR and CDR2 FQNEAQ (reference sequence). CDR3 amino acids: CASSDGLAGGADTQYF. CDR3 sequence (DNA): TGTGCCAGCAGCGACGGACTAGCGGGAGGGGCAGATACGCAGTATTTT.

V is TRBV3-1 and J is TRBJ1-1; D is undetermined. The V and J ends lost 2 bases and 5 bases respectively, with 9 bases between them. The germline V gene encodes CDR1 LGHDT and CDR2 YNNKEL (reference sequence). The CDR3 loop spans 13 amino acids. The CDR3 is CASSQRDGTEAFF. The CDR3 DNA is TGTGCCAGCAGCCAAAGGGATGGGACTGAAGCTTTCTTT.

The chain employs TRBV9 and TRBJ1-2; 7 bases are a match to TRBD1. There are 15 residues in the CDR3. The V and J ends lost 2 bases and 0 bases, in that order; junction bases with no gene match: 4. Germline values: CDR1 SGDLS, CDR2 YYNGEE. The CDR3: CASSVGDRTNYGYTF. The CDR3 region has the DNA TGTGCCAGCAGCGTTGGGGACAGAACTAACTATGGCTACACCTTC. Using reference TRBV9 and TRBJ1-2 for the parts outside the CDR3, the full variable domain is DSGVTQTPKHLITATGQRVTLRCSPRSGDLSVYWYQQSLDQGLQFLIQYYNGEERAKGNILERFSAQQFPDLHSELNLSSLELGDSALYFCASSVGDRTNYGYTFGSGTRLTVV.

This CDR3 reads CASSPRDYGTGELFF. The CDR3 bases are TGTGCCAGCAGCCCTCGGGACTACGGCACCGGGGAGCTGTTTTTT. This chain uses TRBV11-2 with TRBJ2-2, with 7 bases matching TRBD2. V dropped 5 bases and J dropped 4; count of bases not matched to a gene: 7. The germline gives CDR1 SGHAT, CDR2 FQNNGV. This CDR3 has 15 residues.

The J gene is TRBJ2-5, the V gene TRBV12-3 or TRBV12-4; 7 bases fit TRBD1. This CDR3 comprises 17 residues. Unmatched junction bases numbered 12, after V lost 3 bases and J lost 2 bases. CDR3 protein: CASSFTGATPLQETQYF. CDR3 in DNA: TGTGCCAGCAGTTTTACAGGGGCAACCCCTCTTCAAGAGACCCAGTACTTC.

The chain employs TRBV6-6 and TRBJ2-7, with a weak D call TRBD1 (7 bases). The CDR3 extends over 16 amino acids. The germline CDR1 and CDR2 sequences are MNHNY and SVGAGI (reference sequence). V was clipped by 0 bases and J by 2 bases, with 14 bases between them. The CDR3 region is CASSYSDRTKAYEQYF. CDR3 nucleotide sequence: TGTGCCAGCAGTTACTCGGACAGGACTAAAGCCTACGAGCAGTACTTC.

The chain uses TRBV13 and TRBJ1-3, with 7 bases identical to TRBD1. The CDR3 runs to 17 residues. Trimming took 4 bases from V and 0 from J; bases not matched to a gene: 9. Germline CDR1 and CDR2: PRHDT and FYEKMQ (reference sequence). CDR3 region: CASSSLGQINSGNTIYF. The CDR3 coding sequence is TGTGCCAGCAGCTCCCTGGGACAGATCAACTCTGGAAACACCATATATTTT.

The CDR3 coding sequence is TGTGCCAGCAGTCCCCAGGGATTAAATGGCTACACCTTC. This gives the protein CASSPQGLNGYTF. The rearrangement links TRBV6-5 to TRBJ1-2; perhaps TRBD1 as D (5 bases). V lost 5 bases to trimming and J lost 6 bases, with 13 bases between them. Germline V gene data show CDR1 as MNHEY and CDR2 as SVGAGI. CDR3 length: 13 residues.

The chain combines TRBV30 with TRBJ2-1; D perhaps matches TRBD1 (6 bases). In germline, CDR1 is GTSNPN, CDR2 SVGIG (reference sequence). Deletions cut 3 bases from V and 7 bases from J, with 16 bases between. The CDR3 has 14 residues. Here the CDR3 reads CAWSKAERGNEQFF. For the CDR3, the DNA is TGTGCCTGGAGCAAGGCGGAGAGGGGGAATGAGCAGTTCTTC.

The V and J genes are TRBV4-1 and TRBJ2-1; tentatively, D is TRBD2 (6 bases). V lost 2 bases and J lost 7, with 15 bases in between. Germline V CDR1 and CDR2: MGHRA, YSYEKL. The CDR3 spans 15 residues. DNA for the CDR3: TGCGCCAGCAGCCAAATCCGGGGTGGAGGGAATGAGCAGTTCTTC. It specifies CASSQIRGGGNEQFF.

V is TRBV29-1 and J is TRBJ1-1; D remains unclear. Trimming took off 0 bases at V and 5 bases at J, with 10 bases between the two ends. CDR1 is SQVTM and CDR2 is ANQGSEA in the germline V gene. The CDR3 is 13 amino acids. The CDR3, as DNA: TGCAGCGTTGAAGACCCCATGAGGACTGAAGCTTTCTTT. This sequence encodes CSVEDPMRTEAFF.

This chain connects TRBV30 to TRBJ1-2; D call uncertain. Germline V gene data show CDR1 as GTSNPN and CDR2 as SVGIG (reference sequence). Trimming stripped 0 bases from V and 5 bases from J, with 7 bases between. The CDR3 is 12 residues long. The chain's CDR3 is CAWSVMGYGYTF. CDR3 sequence (DNA): TGTGCCTGGAGTGTAATGGGATATGGCTACACCTTC.